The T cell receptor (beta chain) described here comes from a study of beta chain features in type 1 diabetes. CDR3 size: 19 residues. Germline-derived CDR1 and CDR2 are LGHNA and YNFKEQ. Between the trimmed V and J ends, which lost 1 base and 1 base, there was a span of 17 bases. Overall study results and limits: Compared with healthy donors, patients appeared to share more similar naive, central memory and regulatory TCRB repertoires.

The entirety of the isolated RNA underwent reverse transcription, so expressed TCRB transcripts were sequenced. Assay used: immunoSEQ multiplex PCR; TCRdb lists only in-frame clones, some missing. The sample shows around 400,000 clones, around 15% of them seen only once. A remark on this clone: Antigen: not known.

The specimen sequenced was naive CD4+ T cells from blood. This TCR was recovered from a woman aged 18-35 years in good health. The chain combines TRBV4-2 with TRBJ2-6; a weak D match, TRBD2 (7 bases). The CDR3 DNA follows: TGTGCCAGCAGCCAAGGGGGGGCGGGAGACCTTTCTGGGGCCAACGTCCTGACTTTC. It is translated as CASSQGGAGDLSGANVLTF.